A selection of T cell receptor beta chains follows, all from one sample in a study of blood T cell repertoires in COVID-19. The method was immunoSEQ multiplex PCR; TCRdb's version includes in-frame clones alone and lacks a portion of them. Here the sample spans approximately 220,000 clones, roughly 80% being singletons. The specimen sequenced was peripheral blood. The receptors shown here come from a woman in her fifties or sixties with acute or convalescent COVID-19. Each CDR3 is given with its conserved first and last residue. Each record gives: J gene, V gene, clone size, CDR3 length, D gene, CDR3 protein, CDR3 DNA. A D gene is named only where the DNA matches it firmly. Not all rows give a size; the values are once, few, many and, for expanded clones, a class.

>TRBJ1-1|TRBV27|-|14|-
CASSAQTGNTEAFF
TGTGCCAGCAGTGCCCAGACAGGGAACACTGAAGCTTTCTTT
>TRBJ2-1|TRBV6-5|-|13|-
CASSYSIVHEQFF
TGTGCCAGCAGTTACTCGATAGTCCATGAGCAGTTCTTC
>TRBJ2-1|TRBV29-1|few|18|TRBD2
CSVEGYYSGTSGGNEQFF
TGCAGCGTTGAAGGATATTATTCCGGGACTAGCGGGGGCAATGAGCAGTTCTTC
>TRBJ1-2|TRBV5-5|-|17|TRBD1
CASSTARTGGASYGYTF
TGTGCCAGCAGCACTGCAAGGACAGGGGGCGCGAGCTATGGCTACACCTTC
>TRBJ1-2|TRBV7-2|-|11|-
CASSLRDGYTF
TGTGCCAGCAGCCTTCGGGATGGCTACACCTTC
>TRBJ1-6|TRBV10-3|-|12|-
CAIRTTGSPLHF
TGTGCCATCAGGACGACGGGGTCGCCCCTCCACTTT
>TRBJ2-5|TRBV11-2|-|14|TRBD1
CASGLGQGVETQYF
TGTGCCAGCGGGCTGGGGCAGGGGGTAGAGACCCAGTACTTC
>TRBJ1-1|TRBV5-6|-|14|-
CASSADGGWTEAFF
TGTGCCAGCAGCGCGGACGGGGGGTGGACTGAAGCTTTCTTT
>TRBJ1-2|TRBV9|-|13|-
CASSVGGGLGYTF
TGTGCCAGCAGCGTAGGAGGAGGGTTGGGCTACACCTTC
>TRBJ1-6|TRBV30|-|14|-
CAWEGLSSGSPLHF
TGTGCCTGGGAGGGACTATCAAGTGGTTCACCCCTCCACTTT
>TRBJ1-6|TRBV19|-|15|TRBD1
CASSTGQAPLSPLHF
TGTGCCAGTAGTACCGGACAGGCTCCCCTTTCACCCCTCCACTTT
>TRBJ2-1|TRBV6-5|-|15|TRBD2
CASSYASGGVGEQFF
TGTGCCAGCAGTTACGCTAGCGGGGGGGTAGGTGAGCAGTTCTTC
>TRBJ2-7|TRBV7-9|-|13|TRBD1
CASSSRDSPEQYF
TGTGCCAGCAGCTCGAGGGACAGCCCCGAGCAGTACTTC
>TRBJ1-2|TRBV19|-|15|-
CASRPSWRSNYGYTF
TGTGCCAGTAGGCCTTCCTGGAGATCTAACTATGGCTACACCTTC
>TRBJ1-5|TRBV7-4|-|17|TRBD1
CASSPRDRAYSNQPQHF
TGTGCCAGCAGCCCCCGGGACAGGGCTTATAGCAATCAGCCCCAGCATTTT
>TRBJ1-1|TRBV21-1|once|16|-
CASSKARSGPNTEAFF
TGTGCCAGCAGCAAAGCGCGTTCGGGTCCAAACACTGAAGCTTTCTTT
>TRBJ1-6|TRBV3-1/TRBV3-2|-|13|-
CASSLQGGSPLHF
TGTGCCAGCAGCCTACAAGGGGGTTCACCCCTCCACTTT
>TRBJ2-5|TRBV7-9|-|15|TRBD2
CASSLAAGGPETQYF
TGTGCCAGCAGCTTGGCGGCGGGGGGGCCAGAGACCCAGTACTTC
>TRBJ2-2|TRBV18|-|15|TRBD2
CASSPLAGNTGELFF
TGTGCCAGCTCACCCCTAGCGGGGAACACCGGGGAGCTGTTTTTT
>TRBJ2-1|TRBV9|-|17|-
CASSVELGGTSYNEQFF
TGTGCCAGCAGCGTAGAACTCGGCGGCACCTCCTACAATGAGCAGTTCTTC
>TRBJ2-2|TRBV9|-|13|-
CASSVGGTGELFF
TGTGCCAGCAGCGTCGGAGGGACCGGGGAGCTGTTTTTT
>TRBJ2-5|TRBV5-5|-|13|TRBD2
CASSPGGRETQYF
TGTGCCAGCAGCCCGGGGGGGAGAGAGACCCAGTACTTC
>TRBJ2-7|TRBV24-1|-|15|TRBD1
CATSDWGTGVPRQYF
TGTGCCACCAGTGATTGGGGGACAGGGGTGCCGAGGCAGTACTTC
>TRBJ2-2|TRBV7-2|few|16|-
CASSLRSGYNTGELFF
TGTGCCAGCAGCTTGAGATCGGGATATAACACCGGGGAGCTGTTTTTT
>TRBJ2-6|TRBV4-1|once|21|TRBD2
CASSQDYSGGTQISGANVLTF
TGCGCCAGCAGCCAAGATTACAGCGGGGGAACCCAAATCTCTGGGGCCAACGTCCTGACTTTC
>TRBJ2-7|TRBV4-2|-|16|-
CASSQEGGPPSYEQYF
TGTGCCAGCAGCCAAGAGGGGGGGCCTCCTTCCTACGAGCAGTACTTC
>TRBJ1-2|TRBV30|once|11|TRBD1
CARGQGGGYTF
TGTGCCCGCGGACAGGGCGGTGGCTACACCTTC
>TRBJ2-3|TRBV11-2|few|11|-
CASEVGGLPYF
TGTGCCAGCGAGGTCGGGGGGCTTCCGTATTTT
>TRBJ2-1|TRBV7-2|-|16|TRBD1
CASSLVGQGALYEQFF
TGTGCCAGCAGCTTAGTAGGCCAGGGGGCGCTTTATGAGCAGTTCTTC
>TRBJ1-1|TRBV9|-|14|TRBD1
CASKGDRGDTEAFF
TGTGCCAGCAAGGGGGACAGGGGGGACACTGAAGCTTTCTTT
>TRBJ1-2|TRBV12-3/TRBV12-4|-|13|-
CASSYGTYDGYTF
TGTGCCAGCAGTTACGGGACATACGATGGCTACACCTTC
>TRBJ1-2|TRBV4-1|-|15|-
CASSPIPGGDYGYTF
TGCGCCAGCAGCCCAATACCGGGGGGCGACTATGGCTACACCTTC
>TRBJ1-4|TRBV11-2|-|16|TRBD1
CASSPGQFPTNEKLFF
TGTGCCAGCAGCCCGGGACAGTTTCCAACTAATGAAAAACTGTTTTTT
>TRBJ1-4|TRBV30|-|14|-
CAWSSRLDNEKLFF
TGTGCCTGGAGTTCCAGGTTAGATAATGAAAAACTGTTTTTT
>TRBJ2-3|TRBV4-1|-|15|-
CASSQGSWSTDTQYF
TGCGCCAGCAGCCAGGGGAGCTGGAGCACAGATACGCAGTATTTT
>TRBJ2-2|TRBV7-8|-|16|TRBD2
CASQPGTSGGAGELFF
TGTGCCAGCCAGCCTGGGACTAGCGGGGGGGCCGGGGAGCTGTTTTTT
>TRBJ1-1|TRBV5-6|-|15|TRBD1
CASSFPTGLNTEAFF
TGTGCCAGCAGCTTCCCGACAGGGCTAAACACTGAAGCTTTCTTT
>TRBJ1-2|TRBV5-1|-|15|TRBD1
CASSRGQTANYGYTF
TGCGCCAGCAGCCGGGGACAGACAGCTAACTATGGCTACACCTTC
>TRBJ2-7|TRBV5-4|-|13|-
CASSLIYSYEQYF
TGTGCCAGCAGCTTGATATATTCCTACGAGCAGTACTTC
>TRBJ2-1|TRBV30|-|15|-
CAWSVPTGGREEQFF
TGTGCCTGGAGTGTCCCGACAGGTGGACGTGAGGAGCAGTTCTTC
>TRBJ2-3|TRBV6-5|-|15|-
CASRLPRSSTDTQYF
TGTGCCAGCAGACTCCCTCGGTCCTCCACAGATACGCAGTATTTT
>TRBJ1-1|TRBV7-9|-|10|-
CASSPQEAFF
TGTGCCAGCAGCCCCCAGGAAGCTTTCTTT
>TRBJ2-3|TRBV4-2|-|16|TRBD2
CASSQAQRGSTDTQYF
TGTGCCAGCAGCCAAGCCCAGCGGGGGAGCACAGATACGCAGTATTTT
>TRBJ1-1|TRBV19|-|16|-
CASSRLPQVQNTEAFF
TGTGCCAGTAGTAGACTCCCACAGGTACAGAACACTGAAGCTTTCTTT
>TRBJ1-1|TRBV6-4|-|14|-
CASSEFGVDTEAFF
TGTGCCAGCAGTGAGTTCGGGGTTGACACTGAAGCTTTCTTT
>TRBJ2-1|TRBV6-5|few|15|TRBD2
CASSRLAGDYNEQFF
TGTGCCAGCAGCCGTCTAGCGGGGGATTACAATGAGCAGTTCTTC